This TCR beta chain was documented in a study of CD4+ T cells in melanoma. Overall study findings and caveats: A reported correlation linked neoantigen-specific CD4+ T cells to CD8+, macrophage and B cell function. Neoantigen-specific CD4+ T cells in melanoma reportedly had diverse differentiation states.

The germline gives CDR1 SNHLY, CDR2 FYNNEI. The CDR3 runs to 14 residues. V was cut by 6 bases and J by 2 bases, with 10 bases left in between. About this clone: Its antigen is undetermined.

Method: immunoSEQ multiplex PCR; TCRdb's copy keeps in-frame clones and lacks some. This table holds fewer than 150,000 clones, about 90% found once. The TCR originated in a human donor with melanoma. The chain recombines TRBV2 with TRBJ2-2, with D perhaps matching TRBD1 (5 bases). CDR3 amino acids: CASRQQENTGELFF. The CDR3 nucleotides read TGTGCCAGCAGGCAACAGGAAAACACCGGGGAGCTGTTTTTT.